In its sample, the clone carrying this TCR beta chain was seen many times. Antigen unknown. This entry is derived from a study of regulatory T cells in long-lasting Graves disease. Through Arm-PCR of CDR3 regions and iRepertoire HTBI primers, TCR beta libraries were built. TCRdb itself ran the multiplex PCR reads through MiXCR, one entry per CDR3 protein. Among roughly 560,000 distinct CDR3 sequences listed, roughly 16% were seen once. Trimming removed 6 bases at V and 7 bases at J, with 18 bases between. The CDR3 spans 14 residues. Time point specified: newly diagnosed GD, antithyroid drugs for less than 3 months. From PBMCs, RNA was extracted and then used to make the TCR library. Overall study findings and caveats: New patients shared fewer public clonotypes (about 970) than persistent patients did (over 2,500).

The same specimen was also included in a second study, on T cells in Graves' hyperthyroidism and ophthalmopathy. That work contributes: For ophthalmopathy, model prediction preceded onset by a median roughly 5.9 months.

V and J are TRBV12-3 or TRBV12-4 and TRBJ2-5; no clear D gene. The clonotype was recovered from a middle-aged woman with Graves disease. The sequenced sample was peripheral blood mononuclear cells (PBMCs), obtained at new diagnosis, from a patient treated with antithyroid drugs. The CDR3 loop is CASSHPGLEVTQYF. The CDR3 DNA follows: TGTGCCAGCAGCCATCCGGGCCTCGAAGTGACCCAGTACTTC.